This TCR beta chain was observed in a study of T cells in Graves' hyperthyroidism and ophthalmopathy. Study-level results: The model made its ophthalmopathy prediction, and onset followed a median around 6.9 months later.

CDR3 length: 14 amino acids. Germline V gives CDR1 LGHDT, CDR2 YNNKEL (reference sequence). V was shortened by 4 bases and J by 5 bases, with 14 bases between the two germline ends. Worth noting for this clonotype: Antigen unknown.

Uncontrolled infections, other autoimmune diseases, pregnancy or lactation led to exclusion of patients. Researchers amplified the TCR beta CDR3 regions from RNA transcripts. RT-PCR in the first round (using the HTBI primer set) targeted the TCR CDR3. Using its own MiXCR run on the multiplex PCR reads, TCRdb lists one record per CDR3 protein. Seen here are 530,000 or so distinct CDR3 sequences, less than 25% observed once, and the top ten hold roughly 10%. V gene TRBV3-1 combines with J gene TRBJ2-5; D is uncertain. This receptor was taken from a woman in her thirties with Graves' ophthalmopathy. Material: blood. The CDR3 loop reads CASSLPTTPETQYF. CDR3 sequence (DNA): TGTGCCAGCAGCCTCCCGACAACCCCCGAGACCCAGTACTTC.